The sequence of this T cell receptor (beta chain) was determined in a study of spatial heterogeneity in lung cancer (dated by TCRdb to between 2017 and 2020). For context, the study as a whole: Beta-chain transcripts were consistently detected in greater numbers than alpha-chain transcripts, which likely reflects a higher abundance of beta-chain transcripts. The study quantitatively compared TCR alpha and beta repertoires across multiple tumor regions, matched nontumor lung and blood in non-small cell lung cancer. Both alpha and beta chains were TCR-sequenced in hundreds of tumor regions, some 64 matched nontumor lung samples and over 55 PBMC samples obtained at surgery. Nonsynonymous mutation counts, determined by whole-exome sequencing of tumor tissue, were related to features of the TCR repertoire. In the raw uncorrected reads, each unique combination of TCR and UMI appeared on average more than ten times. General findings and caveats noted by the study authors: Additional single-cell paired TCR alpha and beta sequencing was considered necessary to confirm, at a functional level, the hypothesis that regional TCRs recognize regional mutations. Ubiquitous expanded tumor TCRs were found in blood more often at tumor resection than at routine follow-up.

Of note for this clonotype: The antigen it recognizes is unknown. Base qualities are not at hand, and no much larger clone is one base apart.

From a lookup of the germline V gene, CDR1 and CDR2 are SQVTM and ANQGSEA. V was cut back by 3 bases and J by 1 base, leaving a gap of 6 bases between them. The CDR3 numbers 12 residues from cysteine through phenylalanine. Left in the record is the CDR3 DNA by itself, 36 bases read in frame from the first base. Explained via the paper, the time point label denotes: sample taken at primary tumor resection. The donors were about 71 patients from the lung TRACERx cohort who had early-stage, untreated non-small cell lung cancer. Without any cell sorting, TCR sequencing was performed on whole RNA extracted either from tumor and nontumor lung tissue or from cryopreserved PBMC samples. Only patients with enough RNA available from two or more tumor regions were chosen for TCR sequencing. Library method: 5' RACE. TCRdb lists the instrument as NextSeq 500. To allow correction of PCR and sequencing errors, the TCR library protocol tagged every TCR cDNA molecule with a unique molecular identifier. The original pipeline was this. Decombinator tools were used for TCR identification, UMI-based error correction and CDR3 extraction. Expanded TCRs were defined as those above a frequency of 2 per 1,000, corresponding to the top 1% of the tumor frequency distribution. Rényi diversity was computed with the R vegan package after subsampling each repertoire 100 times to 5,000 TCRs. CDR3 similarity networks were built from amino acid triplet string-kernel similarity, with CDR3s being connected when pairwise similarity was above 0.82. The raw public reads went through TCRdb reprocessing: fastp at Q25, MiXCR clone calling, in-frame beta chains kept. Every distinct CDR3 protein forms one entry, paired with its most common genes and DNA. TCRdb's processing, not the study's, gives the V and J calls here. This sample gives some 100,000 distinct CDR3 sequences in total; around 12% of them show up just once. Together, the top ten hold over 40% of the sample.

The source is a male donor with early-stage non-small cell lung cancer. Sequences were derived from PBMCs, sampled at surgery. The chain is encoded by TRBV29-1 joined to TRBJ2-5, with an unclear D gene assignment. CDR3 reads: CSVDRLQETQYF. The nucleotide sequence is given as TGCAGCGTTGACCGCCTCCAAGAGACCCAGTACTTC.